The entry below describes one T cell receptor (beta chain). Original data processing: Quantification of nucleated cells was approximated via reference gene primer amplification. Here immunoSEQ multiplex PCR was the method, and the copy in TCRdb shows in-frame clones only, minus some. The V and J calls and clone size come from that table; D and trimming were worked out from the DNA. The data contain 350,000 or so clones, around 87% of them seen just once; the ten biggest clones take up 6.5% to 8%. CDR3 length: 18 residues. CDR1 and CDR2 (germline): MDHEN, SYDVKM. Trimming pared 4 bases from V and 0 bases from J, leaving 19 bases between. The data derive from a study of blood T cell repertoires in COVID-19.

This sequence joins TRBV28 and TRBJ2-4; D may be TRBD1 (8 bases). This TCR was recovered from a man aged 18 to 29 with active or convalescent COVID-19. The sequencing input was peripheral blood. CDR3 amino acids: CASSSGQGGNLAKNIQYF. Written as DNA, the CDR3 is TGTGCCAGCAGTTCCGGACAGGGAGGGAACTTAGCCAAAAACATTCAGTACTTC.